Presented here are 2 T cell receptor beta chains from one specimen sequenced in a study of T-cell reconstitution after alpha-beta-depleted transplantation in children. Preparation of the TCRbeta library was carried out with unique molecular identifiers. A single record per CDR3 protein comes from TCRdb applying MiXCR to the PCR reads. In the table there are fewer than 1 million distinct CDR3 sequences, 15% to 20% of which are singletons. Sequencing used PBMCs, mostly from graft donor cells, obtained 360 days after TCRalphabeta/CD19-depleted stem cell transplant. The receptors here all came from a male patient between 10 and 17 years old who had a stem cell transplant for acute lymphoblastic leukemia, so the T cells may come from the graft donor.

This clonotype has ten or more counts. The chain is built from TRBV3-1 and TRBJ2-1; 8 bases fit TRBD2. Germline V gene data show CDR1 as LGHDT and CDR2 as YNNKEL (reference sequence). The CDR3 loop spans 12 amino acids. V lost 4 bases and J lost 10; bases outside the gene matches: 3. CDR3 nucleotides: TGTGCCAGCAGCCCCTTAGCGGGAGAGCAGTTCTTC. Protein sequence: CASSPLAGEQFF.

The table lists this clonotype with many counts. This chain connects TRBV9 to TRBJ1-2, with a weak D call TRBD1 (5 bases). V was clipped by 7 bases and J by 1 base, with 5 bases between them. The CDR3 has 11 amino acids. The germline V gene has CDR1 SGDLS and CDR2 YYNGEE. CDR3 sequence: CASDSNYGYTF. The CDR3 DNA is TGTGCCAGCGACAGTAACTATGGCTACACCTTC.